The entry below gives a single TCR beta chain sequence along with its context. Its antigen is not identified. This entry belongs to a study of T-cell memory formation after mild COVID-19. Study-wide points: Contracting CD4+ clones lay largely in CM and EM, with CD8+ ones residing in EMRA.

MiXCR was run by TCRdb on the 5' RACE reads, yielding one entry per CDR3 protein. There are a few hundred thousand distinct CDR3 sequences in the sample; around 20% occur only once, and 9.5% to 15% lies in the top ten. Germline-derived CDR1 and CDR2 are SQVTM and ANQGSEA. This CDR3 is 12 amino acids long. Trimming removed 7 bases at V and 1 base at J, with 10 bases between. The TCR originated in an adult woman who had mild COVID-19 (a few samples of this study predate the infection). Cell type and time point are not known. J is TRBJ1-1 and V is TRBV29-1; possible D gene TRBD1, 5 bases. The sample comprised PBMCs or a T cell subset sorted from them (not recorded which). CDR3: CSAGGGNTEAFF. Here the CDR3 DNA reads TGCAGCGCCGGGGGTGGGAACACTGAAGCTTTCTTT.